The clone carrying this T cell receptor (beta chain) was found many times. The sample is drawn from a study of molecular identifiers for immune sequencing clone quantification. Study context: With replicates, the RNA of approximately 22,000 or 94,000 naive CD8 cells was split five ways and four were sequenced.

Germline loops: CDR1 SEHNR, CDR2 FQNEAQ (reference sequence). The CDR3 has 15 residues. After removal of 5 bases from V and 3 bases from J, the junction contained 10 bases not matched to a gene. TCRdb reprocessed the PCR reads via MiXCR and lists one record per CDR3 protein. The table has some 100,000 distinct CDR3 sequences, about 20% seen once. As CD8+CD4-CCR7+CD45RA+ cells, naive CD8 T cells were sorted. The sample taken for sequencing was naive CD8+ T cells from blood, with Jurkat cell RNA spiked in. The subset denotes: FACS-sorted CD8+CD4-CCR7+CD45RA+ naive T cells. V is TRBV7-9 and J is TRBJ2-7; 7 nucleotides align to TRBD1. This clonotype was obtained from a human donor in good health. Some libraries in this study had Jurkat cell RNA spiked in. The CDR3 sequence is CASSVTGSVSYEQYF. CDR3 nucleotide sequence: TGTGCCAGCAGCGTGACAGGGTCGGTAAGCTACGAGCAGTACTTC.